This T cell receptor beta chain is drawn from a study of OX40 agonist ivuxolimab in advanced cancers. The V and J ends lost 3 bases and 5 bases respectively, with 9 bases between them. The length of the CDR3 is 12 residues. CDR1 and CDR2 (germline): GTSNPN, SVGIG (reference sequence). Using immunoSEQ multiplex PCR, the repertoire was profiled, and TCRdb retains in-frame clones only, with some absent. This table holds fewer than 60,000 clones, 70% to 90% found once. Prior autoimmune disease or systemic immunosuppression barred patients. Study results and limitations: Fewer expanded clones were found on average in CD4+ than in CD8+ T cells.

Regarding this clone: Its antigen remains unknown.

This TCR came from an adult with an advanced solid tumor such as melanoma, head and neck, liver or kidney cancer. The chain links TRBV30 to TRBJ2-3; no clear D gene. Sequenced here: CD4+ or CD8+ T cells sorted from blood, sampled in a trial of the OX40 agonist ivuxolimab. CDR3 amino acids: CAWRAGGDTQYF. CDR3 nucleotides: TGTGCCTGGAGGGCTGGTGGAGATACGCAGTATTTT. Drawing the rest from reference TRBV30 and TRBJ2-3, the complete variable domain is SQTIHQWPATLVQPVGSPLSLECTVEGTSNPNLYWYRQAAGRGLQLLFYSVGIGQISSEVPQNLSASRPQDRQFILSSKKLLLSDSGFYLCAWRAGGDTQYFGPGTRLTVL.